Sequencing of this T cell receptor beta chain was carried out in a study of patients and donors after allogeneic stem cell transplantation. This clonotype was detected a few times. MiXCR was run by TCRdb on the RT-PCR reads, yielding one entry per CDR3 protein. Of 800,000 to 1,000,000 distinct CDR3 sequences listed, about a sixth are singletons. CDR1 is GTSNPN, CDR2 SVGIG, per germline (reference sequence). The J segment lost 1 base and the V segment lost 3 bases, leaving 3 bases of the junction unmatched. The CDR3 has 13 amino acids. Sample: blood, either unsorted or a sorted T cell fraction (not recorded which). The gene calls are TRBV30 and TRBJ2-7; 7 nucleotides match TRBD1. This sequence was found in a human donor who was either an allogeneic HSCT recipient or a stem cell or donor lymphocyte infusion donor (not recorded which). It is not recorded whose cells these are; they may come from a transplant donor. DNA of the CDR3: TGTGCCTGGAGACAGGGGCCGTCCTACGAGCAGTACTTC. It codes for CAWRQGPSYEQYF.